The clone carrying this T cell receptor (beta chain) was recorded a few times. Libraries were prepared by immunoSEQ multiplex PCR; TCRdb keeps only in-frame clonotypes and omits some of them. This sample has 600,000 to 800,000 clones, with around 77% found just once. These data come from a study of shared clonotypes between healthy human individuals. The authors divided CD4+ cells into CD45RA+ naive and CD45RA-negative memory subsets. The CDR3 length is 15 residues. The V gene's germline CDR1 is MNHNY and CDR2 SVGAGI (reference sequence). The junction had 4 bases not matched to a gene; V was cut back by 6 bases and J by 2 bases.

The rearrangement links TRBV6-6 to TRBJ2-5; 12 nucleotides align to TRBD2. This sequence was found in a woman aged 25 to 39 in good health. Sequenced sample: memory CD4+ T cells sorted from blood. The subset is: CD45RA-negative fraction. In DNA form, the CDR3 reads TGTGCCAGCAGGAAAGGACTAGCGGGGCAAGAGACCCAGTACTTC. This translates into CASRKGLAGQETQYF.